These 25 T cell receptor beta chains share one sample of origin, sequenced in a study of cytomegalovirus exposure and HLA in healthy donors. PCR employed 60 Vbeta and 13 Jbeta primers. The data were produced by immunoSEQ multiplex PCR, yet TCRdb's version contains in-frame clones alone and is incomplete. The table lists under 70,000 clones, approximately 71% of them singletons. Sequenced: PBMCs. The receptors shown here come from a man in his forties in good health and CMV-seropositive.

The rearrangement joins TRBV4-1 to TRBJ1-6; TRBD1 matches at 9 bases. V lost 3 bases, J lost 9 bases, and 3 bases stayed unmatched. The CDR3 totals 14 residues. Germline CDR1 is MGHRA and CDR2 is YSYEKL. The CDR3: CASSQDRGVSPLHF. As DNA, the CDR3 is TGCGCCAGCAGCCAGGACAGGGGAGTTTCACCCCTCCACTTT.

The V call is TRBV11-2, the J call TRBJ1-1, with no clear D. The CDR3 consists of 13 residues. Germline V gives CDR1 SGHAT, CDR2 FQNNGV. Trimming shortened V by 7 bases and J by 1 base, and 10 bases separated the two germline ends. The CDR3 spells CASTLERNTEAFF. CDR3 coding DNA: TGTGCCAGCACCCTCGAGCGGAACACTGAAGCTTTCTTT.

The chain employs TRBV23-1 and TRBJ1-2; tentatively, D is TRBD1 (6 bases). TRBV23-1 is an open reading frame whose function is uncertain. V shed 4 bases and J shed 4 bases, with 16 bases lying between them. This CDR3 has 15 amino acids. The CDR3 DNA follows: TGCGCCAGCAGTCCCAAACAGGGACCAGTCTATGGCTACACCTTC. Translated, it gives CASSPKQGPVYGYTF.

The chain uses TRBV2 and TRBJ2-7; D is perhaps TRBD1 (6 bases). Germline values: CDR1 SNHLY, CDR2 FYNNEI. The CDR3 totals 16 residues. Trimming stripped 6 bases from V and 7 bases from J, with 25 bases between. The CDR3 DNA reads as TGTGCCAGCAGGGGATACACGCGGGCCGCGAGGGGGGAGCAGTACTTC. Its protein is CASRGYTRAARGEQYF. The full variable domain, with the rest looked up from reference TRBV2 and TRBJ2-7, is EPEVTQTPSHQVTQMGQEVILRCVPISNHLYFYWYRQILGQKVEFLVSFYNNEISEKSEIFDDQFSVERPDGSNFTLKIRSTKLEDSAMYFCASRGYTRAARGEQYFGPGTRLTVT.

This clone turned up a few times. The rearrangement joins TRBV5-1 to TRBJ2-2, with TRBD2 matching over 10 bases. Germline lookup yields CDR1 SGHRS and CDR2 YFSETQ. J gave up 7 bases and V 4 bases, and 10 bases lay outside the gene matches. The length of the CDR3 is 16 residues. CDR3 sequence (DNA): TGCGCCAGCAGCACCAGCGGGGGGGCGTTTGGCGGGGAGCTGTTTTTT. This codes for CASSTSGGAFGGELFF.

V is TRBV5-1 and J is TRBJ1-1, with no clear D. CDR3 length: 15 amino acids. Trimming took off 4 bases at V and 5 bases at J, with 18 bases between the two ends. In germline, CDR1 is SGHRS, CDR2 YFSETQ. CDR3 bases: TGCGCCAGCAGCACTAAAACCGACGGCAGAACTGAAGCTTTCTTT. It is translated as CASSTKTDGRTEAFF.

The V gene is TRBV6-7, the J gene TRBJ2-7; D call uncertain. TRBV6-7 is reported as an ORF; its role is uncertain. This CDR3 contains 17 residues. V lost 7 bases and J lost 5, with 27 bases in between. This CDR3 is CASTVDRLPLLFHEQYF. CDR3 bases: TGTGCCAGCACCGTCGATAGACTGCCTCTGCTATTTCACGAGCAGTACTTC.

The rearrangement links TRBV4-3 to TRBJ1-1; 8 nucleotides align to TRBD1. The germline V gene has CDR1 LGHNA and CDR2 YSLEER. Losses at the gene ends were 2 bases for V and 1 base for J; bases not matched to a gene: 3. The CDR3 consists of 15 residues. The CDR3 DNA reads TGCGCCAGCAGCCAATGGGGGACAGGGAACACTGAAGCTTTCTTT. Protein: CASSQWGTGNTEAFF.

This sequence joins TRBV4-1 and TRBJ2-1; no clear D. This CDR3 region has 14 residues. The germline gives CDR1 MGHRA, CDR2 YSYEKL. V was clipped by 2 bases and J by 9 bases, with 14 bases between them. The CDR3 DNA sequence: TGCGCCAGCAGCCAACAGCACGAGCACAGTGAGCAGTTCTTC. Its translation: CASSQQHEHSEQFF.

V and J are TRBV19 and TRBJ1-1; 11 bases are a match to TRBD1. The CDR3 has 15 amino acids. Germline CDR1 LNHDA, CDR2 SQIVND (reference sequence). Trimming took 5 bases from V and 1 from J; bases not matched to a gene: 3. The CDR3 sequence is CASSLGTGGNTEAFF. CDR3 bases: TGTGCCAGTAGTCTTGGGACAGGGGGGAACACTGAAGCTTTCTTT.

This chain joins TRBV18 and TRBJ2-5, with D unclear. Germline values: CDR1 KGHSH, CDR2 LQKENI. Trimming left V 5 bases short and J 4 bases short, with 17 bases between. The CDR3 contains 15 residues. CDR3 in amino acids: CASSSEARTGETQYF. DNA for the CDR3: TGTGCCAGCTCATCCGAAGCCCGAACGGGAGAGACCCAGTACTTC.

The CDR3 loop is CASSTTGFNEKLFF. The CDR3 nucleotides are TGTGCCAGCAGCACGACAGGGTTTAATGAAAAACTGTTTTTT. This chain links TRBV27 with TRBJ1-4, with 7 bases aligning to TRBD1. The CDR3 has 14 residues. The germline V gene has CDR1 MNHEY and CDR2 SMNVEV (reference sequence). V lost 6 bases to trimming and J lost 4 bases; unmatched junction nucleotides: 5.

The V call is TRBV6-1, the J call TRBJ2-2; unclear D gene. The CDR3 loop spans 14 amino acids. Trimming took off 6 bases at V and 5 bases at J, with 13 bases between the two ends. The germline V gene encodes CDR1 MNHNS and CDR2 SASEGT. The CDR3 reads CASREPFRTGELFF. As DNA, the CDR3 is TGTGCCAGCAGGGAACCTTTCCGTACCGGGGAGCTGTTTTTT.

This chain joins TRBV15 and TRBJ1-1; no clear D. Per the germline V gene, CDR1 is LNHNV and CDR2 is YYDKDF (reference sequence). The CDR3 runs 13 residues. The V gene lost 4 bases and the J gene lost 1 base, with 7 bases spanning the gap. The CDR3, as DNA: TGTGCCACCAGCATCCTCCCGAACACTGAAGCTTTCTTT. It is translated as CATSILPNTEAFF.

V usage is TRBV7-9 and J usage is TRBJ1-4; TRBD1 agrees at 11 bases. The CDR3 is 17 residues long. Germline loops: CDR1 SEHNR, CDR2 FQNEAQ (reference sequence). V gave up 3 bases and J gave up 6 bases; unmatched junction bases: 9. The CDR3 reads CASSFGTGGLRDEKLFF. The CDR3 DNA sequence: TGTGCCAGCAGCTTCGGGACAGGGGGATTACGGGATGAAAAACTGTTTTTT.

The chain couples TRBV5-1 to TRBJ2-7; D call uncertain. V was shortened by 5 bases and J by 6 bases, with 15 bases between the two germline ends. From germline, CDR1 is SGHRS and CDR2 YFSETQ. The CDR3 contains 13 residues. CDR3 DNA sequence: TGCGCCAGCAGAAGCCCTTTTACGTCCGAGCAGTACTTC. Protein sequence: CASRSPFTSEQYF.

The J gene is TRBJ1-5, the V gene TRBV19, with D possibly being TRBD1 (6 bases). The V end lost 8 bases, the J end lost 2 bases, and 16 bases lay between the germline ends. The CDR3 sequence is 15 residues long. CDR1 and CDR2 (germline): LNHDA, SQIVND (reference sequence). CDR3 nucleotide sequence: TGTGCCAGTCATAAGGGGGTGGGGGGCAATCAGCCCCAGCATTTT. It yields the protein CASHKGVGGNQPQHF.

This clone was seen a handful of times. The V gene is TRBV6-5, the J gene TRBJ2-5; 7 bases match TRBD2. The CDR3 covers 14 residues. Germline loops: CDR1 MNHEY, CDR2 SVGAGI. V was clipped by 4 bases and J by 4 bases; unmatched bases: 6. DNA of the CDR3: TGTGCCAGCAGTTCGCTAGCGGCCCGAGAGACCCAGTACTTC. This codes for CASSSLAARETQYF.

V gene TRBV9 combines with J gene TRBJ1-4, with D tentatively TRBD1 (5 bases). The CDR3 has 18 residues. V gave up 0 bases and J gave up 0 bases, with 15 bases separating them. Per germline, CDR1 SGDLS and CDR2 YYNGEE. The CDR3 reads CASSVATREGATNEKLFF. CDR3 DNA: TGTGCCAGCAGCGTAGCTACCAGGGAGGGAGCAACTAATGAAAAACTGTTTTTT.

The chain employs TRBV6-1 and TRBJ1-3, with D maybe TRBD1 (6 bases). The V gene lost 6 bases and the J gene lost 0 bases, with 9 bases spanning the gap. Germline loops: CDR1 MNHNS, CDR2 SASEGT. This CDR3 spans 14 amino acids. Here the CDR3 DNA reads TGTGCCAGCAGCGGACAGAGCTCTGGAAACACCATATATTTT. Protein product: CASSGQSSGNTIYF.

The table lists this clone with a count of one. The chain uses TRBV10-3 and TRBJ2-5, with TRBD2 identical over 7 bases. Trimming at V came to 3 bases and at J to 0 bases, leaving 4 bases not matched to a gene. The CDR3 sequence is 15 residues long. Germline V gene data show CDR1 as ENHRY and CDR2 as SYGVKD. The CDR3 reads CAISDMGGNQETQYF. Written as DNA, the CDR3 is TGTGCCATCAGTGACATGGGAGGGAACCAAGAGACCCAGTACTTC.

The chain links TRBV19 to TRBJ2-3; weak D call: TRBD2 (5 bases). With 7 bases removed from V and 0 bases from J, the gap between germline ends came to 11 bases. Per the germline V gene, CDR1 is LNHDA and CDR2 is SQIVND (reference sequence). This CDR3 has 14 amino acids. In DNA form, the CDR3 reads TGTGCCAGTATACGGCGGACTAGCACAGATACGCAGTATTTT. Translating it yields CASIRRTSTDTQYF.

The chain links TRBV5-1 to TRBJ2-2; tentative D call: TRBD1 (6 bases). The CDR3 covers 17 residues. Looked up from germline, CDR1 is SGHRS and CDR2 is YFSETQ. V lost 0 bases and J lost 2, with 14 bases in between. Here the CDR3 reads CASSLGGRTDNTGELFF. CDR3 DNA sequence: TGCGCCAGCAGCTTGGGCGGGCGGACAGACAACACCGGGGAGCTGTTTTTT.

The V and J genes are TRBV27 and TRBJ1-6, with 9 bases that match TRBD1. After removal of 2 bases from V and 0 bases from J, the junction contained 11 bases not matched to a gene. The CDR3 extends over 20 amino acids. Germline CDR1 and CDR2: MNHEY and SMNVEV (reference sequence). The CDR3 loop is CASSLRRDRERSSYNSPLHF. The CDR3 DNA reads TGTGCCAGCAGTTTACGGCGGGACAGGGAACGAAGCTCCTATAATTCACCCCTCCACTTT.

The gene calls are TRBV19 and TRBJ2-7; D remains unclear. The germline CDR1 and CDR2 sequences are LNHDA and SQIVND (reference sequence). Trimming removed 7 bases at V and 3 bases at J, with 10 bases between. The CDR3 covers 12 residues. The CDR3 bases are TGTGCCAGTATGAGCTTAAGCTACGAGCAGTACTTC. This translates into CASMSLSYEQYF. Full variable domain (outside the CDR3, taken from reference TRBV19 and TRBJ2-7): DGGITQSPKYLFRKEGQNVTLSCEQNLNHDAMYWYRQDPGQGLRLIYYSQIVNDFQKGDIAEGYSVSREKKESFPLTVTSAQKNPTAFYLCASMSLSYEQYFGPGTRLTVT.